The sequence of this T cell receptor (beta chain) was determined in a study of prognosis after radiotherapy for stage I lung cancer. Germline assignment: CDR1 SNHLY and CDR2 FYNNEI. CDR3 size: 11 residues. The genomic DNA TCR beta CDR3 region underwent two rounds of multiplex PCR. Specific primers for each TRBV and TRBJ gene were what first-round PCR used. Each CDR3 protein is one row after TCRdb ran MiXCR on the multiplex PCR reads. The sample has tens of thousands of distinct CDR3 sequences, around 46% seen once. As for this clonotype: The junction differs from germline at one of its ends, possibly a read error.

The sequence came from a donor over 45 with non-small cell lung cancer. Sequencing used PBMCs, obtained before or after stereotactic body radiation therapy (not recorded which). This chain connects TRBV2 to TRBJ2-7; the D is unclear. CDR3 region: CASSFSYEKYF. CDR3 nucleotide sequence: TGTGCCAGCAGTTTTTCGTACGAGAAGTACTTC.